The sample holds many counts of the clone carrying this T cell receptor (beta chain). Antigen unknown. The time point is: newly diagnosed GD, antithyroid drugs for less than 3 months. Scientists built the TCR library using RNA that was extracted from PBMCs. These data come from a study of regulatory T cells in long-lasting Graves disease. Findings and limits, study-wide: It was in persistent disease that TRBV28, TRBJ1-2 and TRBJ2-5 were favored. Whereas about a thousand public clonotypes were shared by new patients, persistent patients shared more, at around 2,700.

Germline lookup yields CDR1 MNHEY and CDR2 SMNVEV (reference sequence). The CDR3 runs 13 residues. Deletions cut 6 bases from V and 6 bases from J, with 14 bases between. According to the study, TCR beta libraries were built with iRepertoire HTBI primers and CDR3-region Arm-PCR. Each CDR3 protein gets one entry after TCRdb re-called the multiplex PCR reads with MiXCR. The sample has a few hundred thousand distinct CDR3 sequences, approximately 18% seen once; the top ten hold 12%. The same sample was also used in a study of T cells in Graves' hyperthyroidism and ophthalmopathy. That work contributes: HTBI primers were used for first-round RT-PCR of the TCR CDR3. Ophthalmopathy prediction by the model preceded onset by a median 6.5 months.

The gene calls are TRBV27 and TRBJ1-1, with a weak D call TRBD1 (6 bases). This receptor was obtained from a young woman with Graves disease. Sequences were derived from peripheral blood mononuclear cells (PBMCs), sampled at new diagnosis, from a patient treated with antithyroid drugs. The CDR3 nucleotides are TGTGCCAGCAGGAGGGGGTGGGAATCTGAAGCTTTCTTT. This encodes CASRRGWESEAFF.